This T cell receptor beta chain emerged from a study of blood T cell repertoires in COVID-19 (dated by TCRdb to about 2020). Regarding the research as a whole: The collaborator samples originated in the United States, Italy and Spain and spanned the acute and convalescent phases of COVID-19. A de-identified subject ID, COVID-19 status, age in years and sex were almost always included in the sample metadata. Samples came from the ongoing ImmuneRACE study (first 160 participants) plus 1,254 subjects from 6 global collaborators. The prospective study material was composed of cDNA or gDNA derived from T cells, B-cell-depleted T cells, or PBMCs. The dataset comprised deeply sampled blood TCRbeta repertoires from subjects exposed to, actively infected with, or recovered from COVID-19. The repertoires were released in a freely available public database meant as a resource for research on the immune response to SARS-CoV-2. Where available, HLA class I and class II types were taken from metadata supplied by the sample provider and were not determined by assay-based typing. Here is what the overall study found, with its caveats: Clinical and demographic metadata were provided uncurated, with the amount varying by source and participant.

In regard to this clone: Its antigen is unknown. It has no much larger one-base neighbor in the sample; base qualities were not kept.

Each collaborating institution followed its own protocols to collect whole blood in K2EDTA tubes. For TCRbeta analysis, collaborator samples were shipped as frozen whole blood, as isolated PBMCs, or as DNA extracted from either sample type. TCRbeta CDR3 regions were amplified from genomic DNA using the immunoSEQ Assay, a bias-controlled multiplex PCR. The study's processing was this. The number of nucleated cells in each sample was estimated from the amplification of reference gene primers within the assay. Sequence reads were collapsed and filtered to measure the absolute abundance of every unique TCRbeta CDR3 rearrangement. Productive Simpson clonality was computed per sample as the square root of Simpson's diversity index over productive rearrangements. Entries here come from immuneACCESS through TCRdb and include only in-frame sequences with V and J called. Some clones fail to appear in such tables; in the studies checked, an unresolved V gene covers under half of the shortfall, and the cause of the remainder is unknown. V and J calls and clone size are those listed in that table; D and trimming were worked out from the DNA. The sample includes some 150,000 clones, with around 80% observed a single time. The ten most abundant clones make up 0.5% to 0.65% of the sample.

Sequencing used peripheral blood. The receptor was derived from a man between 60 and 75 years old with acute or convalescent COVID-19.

The CDR3 loop reads CASSQQPLRGELFF. The DNA is TGTGCCAGCAGTCAACAACCCTTGAGGGGGGAGCTGTTTTTT. The rearrangement combines TRBV28 with TRBJ2-2, with an unclear D gene assignment. V and J are truncated by 5 bases and 8 bases respectively, leaving an intervening sequence of 15 bases. CDR1 MDHEN and CDR2 SYDVKM are derived from the germline V gene. The CDR3 measures 14 amino acids from cysteine to phenylalanine. Kept here is only the CDR3 DNA, which spans 42 bases and is read in frame from base 1.